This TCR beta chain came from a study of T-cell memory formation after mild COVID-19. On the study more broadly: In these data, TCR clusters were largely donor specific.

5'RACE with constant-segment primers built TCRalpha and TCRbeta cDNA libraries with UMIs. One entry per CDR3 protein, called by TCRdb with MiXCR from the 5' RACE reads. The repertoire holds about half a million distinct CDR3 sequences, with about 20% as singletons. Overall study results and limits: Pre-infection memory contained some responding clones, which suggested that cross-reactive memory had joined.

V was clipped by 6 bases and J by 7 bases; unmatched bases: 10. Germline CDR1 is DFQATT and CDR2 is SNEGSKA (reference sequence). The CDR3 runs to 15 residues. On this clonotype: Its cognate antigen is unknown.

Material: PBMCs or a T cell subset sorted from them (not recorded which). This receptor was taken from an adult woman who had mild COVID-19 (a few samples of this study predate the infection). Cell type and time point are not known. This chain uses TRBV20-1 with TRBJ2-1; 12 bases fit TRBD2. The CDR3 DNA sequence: TGCAGTGCCAATCTAGCGGGGGGGGCCAGGAATGAGCAGTTCTTC. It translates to CSANLAGGARNEQFF.